In its sample, the clone carrying this T cell receptor beta chain was seen a few times. Its antigen is as yet unknown. These data come from a study of CD8 T cells in ankylosing spondylitis. The CDR3 runs to 14 residues. V lost 6 bases, J lost 8 bases, and 12 bases stayed unmatched. TCRdb used MiXCR to reprocess the 5' RACE reads, holding one entry per CDR3 protein. This sample carries under 850,000 distinct CDR3 sequences, around 20% of them seen once, and the ten largest clones take roughly a fifth. Study results and limitations: Made up of about eight highly homologous variants, a TCR beta motif appeared characteristic of ankylosing spondylitis blood. Disease-linked clones reportedly showed significant enrichment in matched ankylosing spondylitis synovial fluid.

Material: blood, either unsorted or a sorted T cell fraction (not recorded which). The chain uses TRBV12-3 or TRBV12-4 and TRBJ1-1; 7 bases are a match to TRBD1. The origin of this receptor is a male donor with ankylosing spondylitis. The CDR3, as DNA: TGTGCCAGCAGATCGCAGGGGGGGACGGGGGAAGCTTTCTTT. This sequence encodes CASRSQGGTGEAFF.